The TCR beta chain described here comes from a study of cytomegalovirus exposure and HLA in healthy donors (dated by TCRdb to 2017 to 2019). Regarding the research as a whole: According to an earlier analysis of a few hundred of the donors, some 180 million T cells yielded over 90 million unique TCR beta sequences and 276 Gb of sequence data. About 300 gigabases of sequencing data and around 80 million unique TCR sequences made up an early release that covered around 640 HLA-typed donors. Of the approximately 400 genotyped donors, less than 85% were placed in the genetic ancestry cluster associated with self-reported Caucasian donors. The study aimed to test whether cataloging public T cell receptors could reveal signatures of past pathogen exposure. Using immunosequencing, the study profiled T cell repertoires from about 650 subjects and related those repertoires to cytomegalovirus serostatus. In addition to the first cohort of 666 subjects, a separate validation cohort of 120 different subjects was used. The study combined high-throughput TCR immunosequencing, statistical association of individual TCRs with disease status, and machine learning to predict cytomegalovirus infection status. A later analysis re-analyzed previously published TCR beta repertoires from 660 or so donors and added high-resolution HLA genotyping to study TCR occurrence patterns. Rather than drawing on any new phenotypic data, the later analysis identified candidate immune exposures from TCR beta sequences and the way those sequences occurred across donors. An earlier analysis of 500 to 750 of the donors applied high-throughput TCR beta sequencing to assess whether each TCR beta V gene segment acted as functional or pseudogenic. Donor age, sex, ethnicity and CMV serostatus were compiled alongside the repertoire data. In a later genetic analysis, genome-wide SNP genotypes for about 65% of the 666 donors were used, and that subset was treated as a discovery cohort. Every discovery cohort repertoire had been produced on one sequencing platform. HLA typing covered class I and class II loci at four-digit resolution. Typing coverage differed by locus: A, B, C, DRB1 and DQB1 were typed in about 629-640 donors, DQA1 in about 500, DPA1 in some 570, and DPB1 in just under 480. Because of strong linkage in the cohort, 4 to 6 DR-DQ haplotypes were treated as single units for association and clustering. On average, roughly 200,000 unique TCR beta nucleotide sequences were sequenced per donor among more than 350 genotyped donors of the cohort, with roughly 18% of those sequences being non-productive.

Broader findings and caveats from the paper: In vitro tests confirmed that a few of the cytomegalovirus-associated TCR beta chains recognize cytomegalovirus antigens. A later genetic analysis associated a missense DCLRE1C variant with V-gene and J-gene trimming of TCR beta chains, and an independent cohort replicated the association. In a later analysis, TCR association rates were found to vary across HLA loci, with the most associated TCRs seen for DRB1 alleles and the fewest for HLA-C alleles. Roughly uniform sequencing depth across donors was assumed in presence/absence analyses, although this assumption may not hold. Most CMV-associated TCR beta chains appeared to be HLA-restricted in a later analysis, and the HLA associations seemed to be driven largely by CMV exposure. Linkage disequilibrium might explain the correlated functional status among segregating V segments, but an unknown experimental factor could not be excluded. Some IMGT-functional V segments, including TRBV6-2 and TRBV6-3, could not be told apart with the 87-base-pair reads, so those segments were excluded. A further reported finding was that TCR beta sequences accurately predicted the HLA-A and HLA-B alleles for most subjects in the first cohort. The sequencing pipeline was judged likely to have produced a cluster of highly shared sequence variants as a technical artifact. According to a later analysis, parvovirus B19, influenza, CMV and Epstein-Barr virus appeared linked to several top co-occurrence clusters. Most TCR sequences were seen in very few donors, while some public TCRs were found in many individuals. A later analysis found that HLA-associated TCR beta chains were more clonally expanded and had lower generation probabilities than equally common non-associated chains. The study gave a list of more than 150 TCR beta chains associated with cytomegalovirus. In an earlier analysis of 587 of the donors, most TCR beta V segments were observed in productive rearrangements about 90% or about 30% of the time, broadly matching IMGT annotations. The only immune exposure information available for the cohort was CMV serostatus. Because counts were too low, seventeen rarely observed V segments, including chromosome 9 orphons, were excluded from the earlier analysis of 587 of the donors. According to a later genetic analysis, donors in an Asian-associated ancestry cluster had fewer N-insertions in productive TCRs than the approximately 700-donor mean. Strong co-occurrence of HLA alleles, especially DR and DQ, made assigning TCR associations to individual alleles difficult. Cytomegalovirus status was reported to be diagnosed by the classifier with high specificity and sensitivity in both the original and validation cohorts. At a false discovery rate of 0.05, a later analysis linked approximately 18,000 TCR beta sequences to specific HLA alleles. In this cohort, only TCR beta chains were sequenced, and detectable features were limited by the absence of alpha or paired-chain data. Because some donors lacked HLA typing at each locus, the association tests relied only on the typed subset. It was suggested by the authors that the approach could potentially be generalized to other disease states and immunological phenotypes.

The cohort was made up of roughly 670 healthy bone marrow donors. All cohort members were sampled while nominally healthy, although unrecorded immune exposures were likely present. The donor was CMV seronegative and was included in the group of several hundred seronegative cohort members. Each donor provided a peripheral blood sample, and peripheral blood mononuclear cells were used for TCR beta sequencing. The Qiagen DNeasy Blood Extraction Kit was used to extract genomic DNA from the blood cell samples. Library method: the immunoSEQ multiplex PCR assay. The multiplex PCR relied on a mix of 60 forward primers for TCR Vbeta segments and 13 reverse primers for TCR Jbeta segments. Amplification of the CDR3 region of rearranged TCR beta genes was performed with a multiplex PCR assay on genomic DNA. The Illumina HiSeq System was used to sequence the amplified TCR beta libraries as 87-base-pair reads. As for how the authors treated the data: A later analysis tallied about 77 million unique TCR beta chains across the 600 to 700 repertoires, and about 12 million of those chains were shared by two or more donors. Raw reads were error-corrected and collapsed into unique sequences with a nearest-neighbor algorithm that merged closely related sequences to remove PCR and sequencing errors. CDR3 sequences were aligned to IMGT reference sequences to assign V, D and J gene segments. For a sequence to be retained, a match of at least six nucleotides to both a V gene segment and a J gene segment was required. A rearrangement counted as productive if the CDR3 had no stop codons and remained in frame with V and J, and every other rearrangement counted as non-productive. CDR3 was defined according to IMGT convention as the region running from the second conserved V-encoded cysteine to the conserved J-encoded phenylalanine. The earlier analysis of about 530 of the donors excluded any sequence lacking an unambiguous match to a single V gene segment. An earlier analysis of several hundred of the donors classified V segments as functional when productive rearrangements were above 56.7% and as segregating when the standard deviation between donors was above 5%. A statistical classification framework was developed to diagnose cytomegalovirus status using the catalog of TCR beta chain sequences. In a later analysis, TCR nucleotide sequences were compared against IMGT/GENE-DB human TR gene sequences so that V and J genes could be assigned. A later analysis assigned CDR3 sequences and most-parsimonious VDJ recombination scenarios with the TCRdist pipeline. A later analysis defined each TCR beta chain by its CDR3 amino acid sequence plus V-gene family, and excluded reads lacking a unique V-gene family. As a way to deal with suspected cross-contamination and a sequencing artifact, a later analysis dropped hundreds of nucleotide sequences that were highly shared and had low generation probability. A later analysis calculated a clonal expansion index for each public chain from normalized within-repertoire ranks of inferred template counts. In a later analysis, generation probabilities were computed using a VDJ recombination model fitted to out-of-frame rearrangements, and the results were checked against IGoR. In a later analysis, hypergeometric tests were used to score TCR-TCR, TCR-HLA and TCR-CMV co-occurrence, with a repertoire-size bias correction applied to TCR pairs. In a later analysis, false discovery rates were estimated by permuting HLA or CMV assignments 20 times. In a later analysis, co-occurring TCRs were grouped with DBSCAN, and TCRdist sequence similarity was added when clustering was performed within HLA-allele-positive subsets. For co-occurrence clustering, repertoires with fewer than 30,000 or more than 120,000 public chains were excluded, along with four or five repertoires with anomalous nucleotide sharing. Drawn from immuneACCESS, this table holds only the in-frame rearrangements with V and J called that TCRdb kept. Clones are partly lost; checked studies trace under half to an unresolved V gene and leave the rest unexplained. D and trimming were read from the DNA, whereas the V and J calls and clone size are those reported in that table. This sample gives about 190,000 clones in total; around three quarters of them show up just once. The ten largest clonotypes hold around 1.6% of the sample.

In regard to this clone: The antigen it recognizes is unknown. No base-level quality is on record; no much larger clone is a single base apart.

Compared with germline, V lacks 4 bases and J lacks 5 bases; bases without a gene match: 8. CDR1 and CDR2 are read off the germline V gene as SNHLY and FYNNEI. The cysteine opens and the phenylalanine closes a CDR3 of 15 amino acids. The entry retains the CDR3 DNA only, 45 bases that are in frame from base 1. This TCR derives from a woman under 30 in good health and CMV-seronegative. This receptor chain uses TRBV2 and TRBJ2-1, and 7 bases in between align with TRBD2. Sequenced input: PBMCs. CDR3 sequence: CASSVGLGDHNEQFF. The sequenced DNA: TGTGCCAGCAGTGTAGGACTAGGAGATCACAATGAGCAGTTCTTC.